These 22 T cell receptor beta chains came from one sample sequenced in a study of T cell responses to AZD1222 COVID-19 vaccine (dated by TCRdb to the early 2020s). The intended sense of this specimen's time point label: about 28 days (+/-7) after the second vaccine dose. The library was obtained by the immunoSEQ multiplex PCR assay. In its TCRdb copy, this immuneACCESS table keeps in-frame sequences only and misses some clones. Where compared with another copy, unresolved V genes explain less than half of these, and the others have no known cause. For this sample there are about 19,000 clones; 81% appear just once. Over 20% of the sample lies in the top ten. Here the sequenced sample was peripheral blood, taken 28 days after the second AZD1222 dose. These receptors were collected from an adult who received the AZD1222 COVID-19 vaccine.

The chain combines TRBV6-2 or TRBV6-3 with TRBJ1-5, with D uncertain. V lost 4 bases and J 4 bases, leaving 17 bases between the germline ends. Germline V gene data show CDR1 as MNHEY and CDR2 as SVGEGT. This CDR3 has 16 amino acids. CDR3 DNA: TGTGCCAGCAGTTCTCTACAAAGGACGACTAATCAGCCCCAGCATTTT. Its protein is CASSSLQRTTNQPQHF.

This sequence joins TRBV5-1 and TRBJ2-5; D may match TRBD1 or TRBD2 (5 bases each). Trimming shortened V by 0 bases and J by 7 bases, and 16 bases separated the two germline ends. The CDR3 length is 15 residues. Germline V lookup: CDR1 SGHRS, CDR2 YFSETQ. CDR3 nucleotide sequence: TGCGCCAGCAGCTTGGACCCCGGGACCTACGGGACCCAGTACTTC. The encoded protein is CASSLDPGTYGTQYF.

This chain links TRBV5-5 with TRBJ2-5, with D maybe TRBD1 (6 bases). The V gene lost 1 base and the J gene lost 5 bases, with 15 bases spanning the gap. CDR3 length: 15 amino acids. From germline, CDR1 is SGHKS and CDR2 YYEKEE (reference sequence). This chain's CDR3 is CASSLPGANRETQYF. CDR3 coding DNA: TGTGCCAGCAGCTTGCCAGGGGCGAATCGGGAGACCCAGTACTTC.

The rearrangement joins TRBV4-3 to TRBJ2-1, with D perhaps given as TRBD1 or TRBD2 (5 bases each). The V end was cut by 0 bases, the J end by 3 bases, with 12 bases between. Germline-derived CDR1 and CDR2 are LGHNA and YSLEER. The CDR3 length is 16 residues. CDR3 coding DNA: TGCGCCAGCAGCCAAGAACCCGGGACGAACTACAATGAGCAGTTCTTC. Its protein product is CASSQEPGTNYNEQFF.

This clone has only one observation. This chain joins TRBV11-2 and TRBJ2-1, with TRBD2 matching 9 bases. The germline V gene encodes CDR1 SGHAT and CDR2 FQNNGV. After removal of 1 base from V and 3 bases from J, the junction contained 1 base not matched to a gene. This CDR3 region has 15 residues. CDR3 coding DNA: TGTGCCAGCAGCTTAGGACTAGCGGACTACAATGAGCAGTTCTTC. Its translation: CASSLGLADYNEQFF. The variable domain in full, completed from reference TRBV11-2 and TRBJ2-1, reads EAGVAQSPRYKIIEKRQSVAFWCNPISGHATLYWYQQILGQGPKLLIQFQNNGVVDDSQLPKDRFSAERLKGVDSTLKIQPAKLEDSAVYLCASSLGLADYNEQFFGPGTRLTVL.

The V gene is TRBV9, the J gene TRBJ2-7, with 7 nucleotides matching TRBD1. The V segment lost 0 bases and the J segment 3 bases; nucleotides outside the gene matches: 6. Germline V gene sequence: CDR1 SGDLS, CDR2 YYNGEE. This CDR3 comprises 15 residues. CDR3: CASSVGAGGGYEQYF. Here the CDR3 DNA reads TGTGCCAGCAGCGTAGGCGCAGGGGGTGGCTACGAGCAGTACTTC.

This chain uses TRBV6-6 with TRBJ1-1; D gene ambiguous. Germline V gene sequence: CDR1 MNHNY, CDR2 SVGAGI (reference sequence). Trimming left V 0 bases short and J 1 base short, with 3 bases between. CDR3 length equals 13 residues. CDR3: CASSYSWNTEAFF. The CDR3 DNA is TGTGCCAGCAGTTACTCGTGGAACACTGAAGCTTTCTTT.

J is TRBJ2-7 and V is TRBV4-1, with 10 bases lining up with TRBD2. J was trimmed by 4 bases and V by 1 base; bases with no gene match: 4. The CDR3 has 15 amino acids. Germline CDR1 is MGHRA and CDR2 is YSYEKL. DNA of the CDR3: TGCGCCAGCAGCCAAGCTAGCGGGAGAACGTACGAGCAGTACTTC. This gives the protein CASSQASGRTYEQYF.

In DNA, the CDR3 is TGTGCCAGCAGTGAACAGGGTGGCTATGGCTACACCTTC. It codes for CASSEQGGYGYTF. The V call is TRBV2, the J call TRBJ1-2, with a possible D match to TRBD1 (5 bases). Germline CDR1 and CDR2: SNHLY and FYNNEI. This CDR3 region has 13 residues. Deletions cut 2 bases from V and 4 bases from J, with 8 bases between.

The chain is built from TRBV24-1 and TRBJ2-2; 8 bases fit TRBD1. Per germline, CDR1 KGHDR and CDR2 SFDVKD. CDR3 length: 14 amino acids. With V trimmed by 7 bases and J by 7 bases, 7 bases remained unmatched. The chain's CDR3 is CATRGQGSGGELFF. The CDR3 DNA reads TGTGCCACCAGAGGACAGGGTTCGGGCGGGGAGCTGTTTTTT.

This chain joins TRBV5-1 and TRBJ1-1; D is ambiguous. Germline loops: CDR1 SGHRS, CDR2 YFSETQ. There are 12 residues in the CDR3. Deletions cut 5 bases from V and 1 base from J, with 6 bases between. CDR3 in DNA: TGCGCCAGCAGTTCAGGGAACACTGAAGCTTTCTTT. Its translation is CASSSGNTEAFF.

The chain combines TRBV6-5 with TRBJ1-1, with unresolved D. Germline V gives CDR1 MNHEY, CDR2 SVGAGI. The CDR3 extends over 15 amino acids. With 0 bases removed from V and 1 base from J, the gap between germline ends came to 9 bases. The CDR3 spells CASSYSTRSNTEAFF. CDR3 DNA sequence: TGTGCCAGCAGTTACTCGACGCGCTCGAACACTGAAGCTTTCTTT.

This chain uses TRBV6-5 with TRBJ2-3, with 8 nucleotides matching TRBD2. Trimming at V came to 0 bases and at J to 3 bases, leaving 5 bases not matched to a gene. The CDR3 spans 16 residues. Germline CDR1 and CDR2: MNHEY and SVGAGI. CDR3 amino acids: CASSYSGLVITDTQYF. In DNA, the CDR3 is TGTGCCAGCAGTTACTCGGGACTAGTAATTACAGATACGCAGTATTTT.

V gene TRBV5-1 combines with J gene TRBJ1-2, with 7 bases aligning to TRBD1. The germline gives CDR1 SGHRS, CDR2 YFSETQ. The CDR3 contains 15 residues. The V gene end was trimmed by 6 bases and the J gene end by 4 bases; junction bases not matched to a gene: 12. This CDR3 reads CASTQTGNFGYGYTF. DNA of the CDR3: TGCGCCAGCACGCAGACAGGGAATTTCGGCTATGGCTACACCTTC. The full variable domain, rest sourced from reference TRBV5-1 and TRBJ1-2, is KAGVTQTPRYLIKTRGQQVTLSCSPISGHRSVSWYQQTPGQGLQFLFEYFSETQRNKGNFPGRFSGRQFSNSRSEMNVSTLELGDSALYLCASTQTGNFGYGYTFGSGTRLTVV.

J is TRBJ1-1 and V is TRBV16; D gene unclear. The germline gives CDR1 KGHSY, CDR2 FQNENV. V lost 5 bases to trimming and J lost 7 bases, with 5 bases between them. CDR3 length: 10 amino acids. The CDR3 DNA reads as TGTGCCAGCAGCAGCGGTGAAGCTTTCTTT. Translating it yields CASSSGEAFF.

The chain carries TRBV12-5 and TRBJ1-1; 10 bases agree with TRBD1. V lost 5 bases, J lost 3 bases, and 6 bases stayed unmatched. Germline CDR1 LGHNT, CDR2 FRNRAP. This CDR3 has 15 residues. The DNA for the CDR3 is TGTGCTAGTGGTCCGGGACAGGGGTCGGACACTGAAGCTTTCTTT. Translated: CASGPGQGSDTEAFF.

The rearrangement uses TRBV11-3 and TRBJ2-7; possible D gene TRBD2, 5 bases. Trimming shortened V by 5 bases and J by 7 bases, and 21 bases separated the two germline ends. The CDR3 is 15 residues long. CDR1 and CDR2 (germline): SGHNT, YENEEA. CDR3 DNA sequence: TGTGCCAGCAGCATTAACAGATTTACGACGGGGGAGCAGTACTTC. It is translated as CASSINRFTTGEQYF.

This clone was seen a handful of times. The chain joins TRBV7-3 to TRBJ1-1; 7 bases line up with TRBD1. V was clipped by 5 bases and J by 6 bases; unmatched bases: 3. The CDR3 is made up of 12 amino acids. Germline CDR1 reads SGHTA; CDR2 reads FQGTGA. CDR3 amino acids: CASSPGGPEAFF. The CDR3 coding sequence is TGTGCCAGCAGCCCAGGGGGTCCTGAAGCTTTCTTT.

CDR3 sequence (DNA): TGCGCCAGCAGCCAAGATGGGTCCCAGGGAAATCAGCCCCAGCATTTT. It yields the protein CASSQDGSQGNQPQHF. V and J are TRBV4-1 and TRBJ1-5; TRBD1 is a possible D gene (5 bases). The germline V and J ends were trimmed by 0 bases and 4 bases, with 13 bases remaining between them. Germline CDR1 is MGHRA and CDR2 is YSYEKL. The CDR3 spans 16 residues.

There are a few counts of this clone. The chain carries TRBV29-1 and TRBJ1-3; 10 bases line up with TRBD1. This CDR3 has 17 residues. V was clipped by 6 bases and J by 0 bases; unmatched bases: 11. CDR1 and CDR2 (germline): SQVTM, ANQGSEA. CDR3 nucleotides: TGCAGCGTGGGGGACAGGGGAAGAATTGGCTCTGGAAACACCATATATTTT. Encoded protein: CSVGDRGRIGSGNTIYF.

The chain couples TRBV14 to TRBJ1-4, with D perhaps TRBD1 (6 bases). Germline V lookup: CDR1 SGHDN, CDR2 FVKESK. This CDR3 contains 16 residues. Deletions cut 4 bases from V and 6 bases from J, with 18 bases between. Here the CDR3 reads CASSPLRQVTYEKLFF. The CDR3 nucleotides read TGTGCCAGCAGCCCCTTGCGACAGGTGACCTATGAAAAACTGTTTTTT.

The chain uses TRBV5-1 and TRBJ1-1; a weak D match, TRBD1 (5 bases). Germline V gene data show CDR1 as SGHRS and CDR2 as YFSETQ. Trimming removed 0 bases at V and 2 bases at J, with 11 bases between. This CDR3 region has 15 residues. CDR3 DNA: TGCGCCAGCAGCTTGGAAGGGGCTTTTAACACTGAAGCTTTCTTT. Translating it yields CASSLEGAFNTEAFF.